The 18 T cell receptor beta chains below come from one sample, sequenced in a study of OX40 agonist ivuxolimab in advanced cancers. Sequencing was performed with immunoSEQ multiplex PCR; in TCRdb, only in-frame clones are kept and a portion is missing. The sample comprises nearly 55,000 clones, roughly 89% of which are singletons, and 1.1% to 1.5% rests with the top ten. The sequencing used CD4+ or CD8+ T cells sorted from blood, collected in a trial of the OX40 agonist ivuxolimab. The receptors were sampled from an adult with an advanced solid tumor such as melanoma, head and neck, liver or kidney cancer.

The V gene is TRBV2, the J gene TRBJ2-2, with D perhaps assigned TRBD1 or TRBD2 (6 bases each). With 5 bases removed from V and 7 bases from J, the gap between germline ends came to 14 bases. Germline V CDR1 and CDR2: SNHLY, FYNNEI. This CDR3 has 14 amino acids. The CDR3 spells CASSIGGSVGELFF. CDR3 nucleotides: TGTGCCAGCAGTATCGGGGGCTCTGTCGGGGAGCTGTTTTTT.

The rearrangement joins TRBV30 to TRBJ1-5; TRBD1 agrees at 9 bases. This CDR3 is built from 15 residues. After removal of 3 bases from V and 4 bases from J, the junction contained 7 bases not matched to a gene. Per the germline V gene, CDR1 is GTSNPN and CDR2 is SVGIG (reference sequence). For the CDR3, the DNA is TGTGCCTGGAGGGCCGGGACAGGGAGAAATCAGCCCCAGCATTTT. Translating gives CAWRAGTGRNQPQHF.

The V call is TRBV28, the J call TRBJ2-7; D remains ambiguous. The CDR3 runs 12 residues. The ends were cut back, 4 bases at V and 8 bases at J, with 12 bases in the middle. The V gene's germline CDR1 is MDHEN and CDR2 SYDVKM. CDR3 coding DNA: TGTGCCAGCAGTTCGGGCACTACGAAGCAGTACTTC. This encodes CASSSGTTKQYF.

This chain connects TRBV6-1 to TRBJ1-2; D is possibly TRBD1 (5 bases). The V and J ends lost 8 bases and 4 bases respectively, with 11 bases between them. The germline V gene encodes CDR1 MNHNS and CDR2 SASEGT. The length of the CDR3 is 12 residues. CDR3 region: CASGQGGYGYTF. The CDR3 nucleotides read TGTGCCAGCGGCCAGGGAGGCTATGGCTACACCTTC.

The V and J genes are TRBV5-6 and TRBJ1-1; unclear D gene. The germline V gene encodes CDR1 SGHDT and CDR2 YYEEEE. The CDR3 sequence is 11 residues long. V gave up 4 bases and J gave up 3 bases, with 4 bases separating them. As DNA, the CDR3 is TGTGCCAGCAGCGCCTACACTGAAGCTTTCTTT. Translation gives CASSAYTEAFF. The whole variable domain, remainder taken from reference TRBV5-6 and TRBJ1-1, is DAGVTQSPTHLIKTRGQQVTLRCSPKSGHDTVSWYQQALGQGPQFIFQYYEEEERQRGNFPDRFSGHQFPNYSSELNVNALLLGDSALYLCASSAYTEAFFGQGTRLTVV.

The chain recombines TRBV15 with TRBJ2-4; D tentatively fits TRBD1 or TRBD2 (6 bases each). The CDR3 is made up of 14 amino acids. V was shortened by 1 base and J by 9 bases, with 13 bases between the two germline ends. Per the germline V gene, CDR1 is LNHNV and CDR2 is YYDKDF (reference sequence). The CDR3 sequence is CATSRAGGGTIQYF. CDR3 nucleotide sequence: TGTGCCACCAGCAGAGCCGGAGGGGGTACCATTCAGTACTTC.

V is TRBV2 and J is TRBJ1-2; D is possibly TRBD1 (6 bases). CDR3 length equals 12 residues. V was shortened by 7 bases and J by 5 bases, with 11 bases between the two germline ends. Germline-derived CDR1 and CDR2 are SNHLY and FYNNEI. The DNA of the CDR3 is TGTGCCAGCAATCTGGACAGATATGGCTACACCTTC. Residues: CASNLDRYGYTF.

The gene calls are TRBV18 and TRBJ1-2; D is perhaps TRBD1 (5 bases). The V and J ends lost 0 bases and 5 bases respectively, with 10 bases between them. This CDR3 region has 14 residues. Per germline, CDR1 KGHSH and CDR2 LQKENI. CDR3 amino acids: CASSPPSGYYGYTF. The CDR3 region has the DNA TGTGCCAGCTCACCACCGTCAGGGTATTATGGCTACACCTTC.

This clone has just a few counts. This chain connects TRBV4-1 to TRBJ1-5, with unresolved D. V shed 0 bases and J shed 5 bases, with 8 bases lying between them. The V gene's germline CDR1 is MGHRA and CDR2 YSYEKL. The CDR3 is made up of 14 amino acids. The DNA for the CDR3 is TGCGCCAGCAGCCAAGACACACCCGATCAGCCCCAGCATTTT. Translating gives CASSQDTPDQPQHF.

The rearrangement joins TRBV6-5 to TRBJ1-2; D is ambiguous. There are 12 residues in the CDR3. The germline V gene encodes CDR1 MNHEY and CDR2 SVGAGI. V lost 6 bases and J 2 bases, leaving 7 bases between the germline ends. The CDR3: CASSPGNYGYTF. The CDR3 DNA reads TGTGCCAGCAGCCCGGGCAACTATGGCTACACCTTC.

The chain employs TRBV6-5 and TRBJ1-2; maybe TRBD1 (5 bases). The CDR3 extends over 14 amino acids. Germline lookup yields CDR1 MNHEY and CDR2 SVGAGI. The germline V and J ends were trimmed by 4 bases and 4 bases, with 13 bases remaining between them. The CDR3 here is CASSSPRRAYGYTF. In nucleotides, the CDR3 is TGTGCCAGCAGTTCCCCGCGCAGGGCCTATGGCTACACCTTC.

This chain joins TRBV4-1 and TRBJ1-4; D uncertain. The germline CDR1 and CDR2 sequences are MGHRA and YSYEKL. Trimming took 4 bases from V and 5 from J, leaving 2 bases between them. The CDR3 loop spans 11 amino acids. The CDR3 is CASSRNEKLFF. CDR3 DNA sequence: TGCGCCAGCAGCCGGAATGAAAAACTGTTTTTT.

The V call is TRBV29-1, the J call TRBJ1-6, with 9 bases identical to TRBD1. The CDR3 totals 14 residues. V trimming: 5 bases; J trimming: 10 bases; junction bases outside the gene matches: 9. The germline gives CDR1 SQVTM, CDR2 ANQGSEA. The chain's CDR3 is CSVTQGARGSPLHF. In DNA form, the CDR3 reads TGCAGCGTTACACAGGGGGCGCGAGGATCACCCCTCCACTTT.

The chain carries TRBV6-6 and TRBJ2-1; D may be TRBD2 (5 bases). This CDR3 has 13 amino acids. Germline CDR1 is MNHNY and CDR2 is SVGAGI (reference sequence). Trimming shortened V by 2 bases and J by 9 bases, and 11 bases separated the two germline ends. DNA for the CDR3: TGTGCCAGCAGTTACCGGGCCGGGGTTGAGCAGTTCTTC. As protein: CASSYRAGVEQFF.

The chain joins TRBV7-6 to TRBJ1-1; 7 positions agree with TRBD1. V trimming: 8 bases; J trimming: 2 bases; junction bases outside the gene matches: 11. The CDR3 extends over 15 amino acids. Germline CDR1 reads SGHVS; CDR2 reads FNYEAQ. CDR3 nucleotides: TGTGCCAGCGGGGCGGGTGGGACAGCTAACACTGAAGCTTTCTTT. This codes for CASGAGGTANTEAFF.

The rearrangement joins TRBV4-1 to TRBJ1-4, with 9 bases lining up with TRBD1. Germline V gene sequence: CDR1 MGHRA, CDR2 YSYEKL. With 6 bases clipped from V and 4 bases from J, the junction kept 6 bases outside the gene matches. The CDR3 totals 15 residues. CDR3 nucleotides: TGCGCCAGCAGAAGGACAGGGGATGGTAATGAAAAACTGTTTTTT. Translation gives CASRRTGDGNEKLFF.

J is TRBJ2-7 and V is TRBV6-5; 7 bases are shared with TRBD2. The CDR3 has 14 amino acids. The V gene's germline CDR1 is MNHEY and CDR2 SVGAGI. The J segment lost 0 bases and the V segment lost 7 bases, leaving 6 bases of the junction unmatched. The CDR3 is CASKIGGGSYEQYF. CDR3 DNA sequence: TGTGCCAGCAAAATAGGCGGGGGCTCCTACGAGCAGTACTTC.

This rearrangement joins TRBV4-1 to TRBJ2-4; TRBD1 or TRBD2 may be the D gene (5 bases each). V lost 1 base and J lost 4, with 14 bases in between. The CDR3 loop spans 16 amino acids. CDR1 and CDR2 from the germline V gene are MGHRA and YSYEKL. CDR3 amino acids: CASSQVQGVGKNIQYF. The CDR3 nucleotides read TGCGCCAGCAGCCAAGTCCAGGGAGTGGGGAAAAACATTCAGTACTTC.